Each of the 27 T cell receptor beta chains below was sequenced from the same sample in a study of cytomegalovirus exposure and HLA in healthy donors. Vbeta (60) and Jbeta (13) primers were used in the PCR. Assay used: immunoSEQ multiplex PCR; TCRdb lists only in-frame clones, some missing. This sample yields around 150,000 clones, of which roughly nine tenths are seen a single time; 0.7% to 1% belongs to the top ten. The sample was PBMCs. Source of these receptors: a woman in her twenties or thirties in good health and CMV-seronegative.

The chain joins TRBV7-9 to TRBJ2-7; 9 bases agree with TRBD2. Per germline, CDR1 SEHNR and CDR2 FQNEAQ (reference sequence). This CDR3 contains 18 residues. Losses at the gene ends were 4 bases for V and 5 bases for J; bases not matched to a gene: 18. The CDR3 here is CASSSTGNWREGFNEQYF. The CDR3 region has the DNA TGTGCCAGCAGCTCCACAGGGAATTGGCGGGAGGGCTTCAACGAGCAGTACTTC. The whole variable domain, remainder taken from reference TRBV7-9 and TRBJ2-7, is DTGVSQNPRHKITKRGQNVTFRCDPISEHNRLYWYRQTLGQGPEFLTYFQNEAQLEKSRLLSDRFSAERPKGSFSTLEIQRTEQGDSAMYLCASSSTGNWREGFNEQYFGPGTRLTVT.

The chain recombines TRBV9 with TRBJ2-3; 8 bases are a match to TRBD2. Germline lookup yields CDR1 SGDLS and CDR2 YYNGEE. The V and J ends lost 0 bases and 3 bases, in that order; junction bases with no gene match: 3. The CDR3 length is 15 residues. CDR3 amino acids: CASSVAGGGTDTQYF. The CDR3 DNA follows: TGTGCCAGCAGCGTAGCGGGGGGGGGAACAGATACGCAGTATTTT.

V usage is TRBV5-1 and J usage is TRBJ2-1, with TRBD1 matching over 7 bases. V lost 2 bases to trimming and J lost 2 bases; unmatched junction nucleotides: 4. Germline lookup yields CDR1 SGHRS and CDR2 YFSETQ. This CDR3 has 15 residues. The CDR3 is CASSFEGAAYNEQFF. The CDR3 DNA follows: TGCGCCAGCAGCTTTGAGGGGGCCGCCTACAATGAGCAGTTCTTC. Together with reference TRBV5-1 and TRBJ2-1, the CDR3 gives the full variable domain: KAGVTQTPRYLIKTRGQQVTLSCSPISGHRSVSWYQQTPGQGLQFLFEYFSETQRNKGNFPGRFSGRQFSNSRSEMNVSTLELGDSALYLCASSFEGAAYNEQFFGPGTRLTVL.

The V and J genes are TRBV19 and TRBJ1-6, with a possible D match to TRBD1 (5 bases). This CDR3 region has 15 residues. With 8 bases removed from V and 6 bases from J, the gap between germline ends came to 17 bases. Looked up from germline, CDR1 is LNHDA and CDR2 is SQIVND (reference sequence). The CDR3 DNA follows: TGTGCCAGTCGCCTTCGGGGGGACGGTAATTCACCCCTCCACTTT. Residues: CASRLRGDGNSPLHF.

This clone appeared once. The chain couples TRBV2 to TRBJ1-1; 8 positions match TRBD1. Germline assignment: CDR1 SNHLY and CDR2 FYNNEI. This CDR3 comprises 13 residues. The J segment lost 5 bases and the V segment lost 6 bases, leaving 5 bases of the junction unmatched. CDR3 amino acids: CASRGQGATEAFF. In nucleotides, the CDR3 is TGTGCCAGCAGAGGACAGGGAGCGACTGAAGCTTTCTTT. The full variable domain, in which reference TRBV2 and TRBJ1-1 provide the parts outside the CDR3, is EPEVTQTPSHQVTQMGQEVILRCVPISNHLYFYWYRQILGQKVEFLVSFYNNEISEKSEIFDDQFSVERPDGSNFTLKIRSTKLEDSAMYFCASRGQGATEAFFGQGTRLTVV.

The chain combines TRBV6-5 with TRBJ1-2; 7 bases fit TRBD1. V gave up 6 bases and J gave up 7 bases; unmatched junction bases: 2. CDR3 length equals 11 residues. The germline V gene has CDR1 MNHEY and CDR2 SVGAGI. The DNA for the CDR3 is TGTGCCAGCAGACAGGGGCCTGGCTACACCTTC. Translating gives CASRQGPGYTF.

The rearrangement uses TRBV27 and TRBJ2-1; TRBD2 matches at 11 bases. Germline loops: CDR1 MNHEY, CDR2 SMNVEV (reference sequence). The CDR3 extends over 15 amino acids. After removal of 6 bases from V and 4 bases from J, the junction contained 5 bases not matched to a gene. The CDR3 protein is CASRLAGGPYNEQFF. The CDR3 DNA reads TGTGCCAGCAGGTTAGCGGGAGGGCCGTACAATGAGCAGTTCTTC.

This clone has just one count. The V call is TRBV6-4, the J call TRBJ1-4, with D maybe TRBD1 (6 bases). V shed 9 bases and J shed 8 bases, with 22 bases lying between them. The CDR3 covers 15 residues. The germline V gene has CDR1 MRHNA and CDR2 SNTAGT. The CDR3 region has the DNA TGTGCCAGAACTACCAACAAACAGGGTGGGGAAAAACTGTTTTTT. Translating it yields CARTTNKQGGEKLFF.

The chain carries TRBV18 and TRBJ2-7, with D possibly TRBD2 on 6 matching bases. Deletions cut 1 base from V and 2 bases from J, with 15 bases between. The germline gives CDR1 KGHSH, CDR2 LQKENI. The CDR3 is 16 amino acids. CDR3 sequence reads: CASSPLGGVPPYEQYF. CDR3 coding DNA: TGTGCCAGCTCACCACTGGGCGGGGTCCCGCCCTACGAGCAGTACTTC.

V gene TRBV30 combines with J gene TRBJ2-1; TRBD2 matches 7 bases. The germline V gene encodes CDR1 GTSNPN and CDR2 SVGIG (reference sequence). The V gene end was trimmed by 6 bases and the J gene end by 5 bases; junction bases not matched to a gene: 7. The CDR3 length is 13 residues. The CDR3 is CACPRENHNEQFF. For the CDR3, the DNA is TGTGCCTGTCCGCGGGAGAACCACAATGAGCAGTTCTTC. Full variable domain (remainder filled in from reference TRBV30 and TRBJ2-1): SQTIHQWPATLVQPVGSPLSLECTVEGTSNPNLYWYRQAAGRGLQLLFYSVGIGQISSEVPQNLSASRPQDRQFILSSKKLLLSDSGFYLCACPRENHNEQFFGPGTRLTVL.

The chain carries TRBV7-9 and TRBJ2-1, with a tentative D call TRBD2 (5 bases). This CDR3 is 12 amino acids long. Looked up from germline, CDR1 is SEHNR and CDR2 is FQNEAQ (reference sequence). V was cut by 0 bases and J by 10 bases, with 7 bases left in between. The CDR3 protein is CASSLATGEQFF. In nucleotides, the CDR3 is TGTGCCAGCAGCTTAGCGACGGGAGAGCAGTTCTTC. The full variable domain, with the rest looked up from reference TRBV7-9 and TRBJ2-1, is DTGVSQNPRHKITKRGQNVTFRCDPISEHNRLYWYRQTLGQGPEFLTYFQNEAQLEKSRLLSDRFSAERPKGSFSTLEIQRTEQGDSAMYLCASSLATGEQFFGPGTRLTVL.

The CDR3: CASGSVGSGSEKLFF. Here the CDR3 DNA reads TGTGCCAGCGGGTCCGTGGGATCGGGGAGTGAAAAACTGTTTTTT. V gene TRBV6-1 combines with J gene TRBJ1-4, with unresolved D. The CDR3 is 15 residues long. Trimming took 8 bases from V and 7 from J, leaving 20 bases between them. Germline CDR1 MNHNS, CDR2 SASEGT.

The chain uses TRBV2 and TRBJ2-1; TRBD1 matches at 8 bases. Trimming cost V 8 bases and J 6 bases; bases outside gene matches: 12. This CDR3 is 15 amino acids long. Germline lookup yields CDR1 SNHLY and CDR2 FYNNEI. Here the CDR3 reads CASLLTGQAINEQFF. CDR3 in DNA: TGTGCCAGCCTATTAACGGGACAGGCAATCAATGAGCAGTTCTTC.

J is TRBJ2-7 and V is TRBV7-2; TRBD2 aligns across 9 bases. With V trimmed by 5 bases and J by 4 bases, 12 bases remained unmatched. Germline CDR1 is SGHTA and CDR2 is FQGNSA. The CDR3 sequence is 16 residues long. For the CDR3, the DNA is TGTGCCAGCAGCCCCGCGGTAGCGGGAGTGGGTTACGAGCAGTACTTC. Protein: CASSPAVAGVGYEQYF.

The gene calls are TRBV27 and TRBJ1-2; TRBD1 matches 8 bases. The CDR3 has 15 amino acids. Germline V gene data show CDR1 as MNHEY and CDR2 as SMNVEV (reference sequence). J was trimmed by 4 bases and V by 5 bases; bases with no gene match: 9. The CDR3 is CASSTPGQVFYGYTF. CDR3 DNA sequence: TGTGCCAGCAGTACCCCGGGACAGGTTTTCTATGGCTACACCTTC.

The CDR3 DNA follows: TGTGCCTGGTGCGCAGGGGTACCTAATTCACCCCTCCACTTT. This gives the protein CAWCAGVPNSPLHF. This sequence joins TRBV30 and TRBJ1-6, with a weak D call TRBD1 (6 bases). CDR1 is GTSNPN, CDR2 SVGIG, per germline (reference sequence). V lost 5 bases and J 6 bases, leaving 14 bases between the germline ends. The CDR3 is made up of 14 amino acids.

The chain's CDR3 is CSTGLAGGVDTQYF. CDR3 coding DNA: TGCAGCACCGGACTAGCGGGAGGAGTTGATACGCAGTATTTT. This chain joins TRBV29-1 and TRBJ2-3; 14 bases are shared with TRBD2. Germline values: CDR1 SQVTM, CDR2 ANQGSEA. J gave up 6 bases and V 8 bases, and 7 bases lay outside the gene matches. The CDR3 runs to 14 residues.

CDR3 amino acids: CASSQAIGLAVPGNIQYF. CDR3 nucleotides: TGTGCCAGCAGCCAAGCTATTGGACTAGCGGTCCCGGGAAACATTCAGTACTTC. The V and J genes are TRBV4-2 and TRBJ2-4; 10 bases are shared with TRBD2. Germline lookup yields CDR1 LGHNA and CDR2 YNFKEQ. CDR3 length: 18 amino acids. V lost 1 base and J lost 6; bases outside the gene matches: 12.

This clone was detected once. The rearrangement uses TRBV27 and TRBJ1-2; a weak D match, TRBD1 (5 bases). Germline lookup yields CDR1 MNHEY and CDR2 SMNVEV (reference sequence). Trimming removed 4 bases from V and 8 bases from J, with 14 bases in between. The CDR3 is 13 amino acids. Written as DNA, the CDR3 is TGTGCCAGCAGTTCCCCGGGACTACGGGGCTACACCTTC. Translation gives CASSSPGLRGYTF.

The chain joins TRBV6-5 to TRBJ2-2; the match to TRBD2 covers 10 bases. The CDR3 is 15 amino acids. Trimming removed 6 bases from V and 0 bases from J; junction bases left unmatched: 1. The germline V gene has CDR1 MNHEY and CDR2 SVGAGI. The CDR3 DNA reads as TGTGCCAGCAGCGGACTAGCGGCGAACACCGGGGAGCTGTTTTTT. Protein sequence: CASSGLAANTGELFF.

The chain employs TRBV5-1 and TRBJ1-6; TRBD1 might be the D (5 bases). CDR1 and CDR2 (germline): SGHRS, YFSETQ. The V gene lost 0 bases and the J gene lost 6 bases, with 13 bases spanning the gap. The CDR3 has 16 amino acids. The CDR3 is CASSLGGGAINSPLHF. The CDR3 nucleotides are TGCGCCAGCAGCTTGGGTGGAGGGGCGATTAATTCACCCCTCCACTTT.

With regard to this clone: Relative to the germline gene, one junction end is altered; a read error may explain this. The rearrangement uses TRBV5-6 and TRBJ2-1; D not certain. This CDR3 has 16 residues. Germline V gene sequence: CDR1 SGHDT, CDR2 YYEEEE. CDR3 loop: CASSSLSQRSYNGQFF. The CDR3 coding sequence is TGTGCCAGCAGCTCGCTGTCGCAGCGCTCCTACAATGGGCAGTTCTTC.

V gene TRBV7-2 combines with J gene TRBJ2-1; 9 positions agree with TRBD2. Germline values: CDR1 SGHTA, CDR2 FQGNSA. J was trimmed by 8 bases and V by 2 bases; bases with no gene match: 10. CDR3 length: 16 residues. DNA for the CDR3: TGTGCCAGCAGCTTATCCGCTAGCGGGATAAAACATGAGCAGTTCTTC. It encodes CASSLSASGIKHEQFF.

V usage is TRBV10-1 and J usage is TRBJ2-2, with 8 nucleotides matching TRBD2. V lost 5 bases, J lost 4 bases, and 9 bases stayed unmatched. The germline gives CDR1 WNHNN, CDR2 SYGVQD (reference sequence). The CDR3 has 16 amino acids. The CDR3 sequence is CASSPLGGGLTGELFF. The CDR3 DNA reads TGCGCCAGCAGTCCCCTTGGCGGGGGGCTCACCGGGGAGCTGTTTTTT.

The chain carries TRBV27 and TRBJ1-5; D is unresolved. In germline, CDR1 is MNHEY, CDR2 SMNVEV (reference sequence). V was trimmed by 6 bases and J by 1 base, leaving 13 bases between them. The length of the CDR3 is 15 residues. CDR3 coding DNA: TGTGCCAGCAGCCCCCGGGGTGGCAGCAATCAGCCCCAGCATTTT. Its protein product is CASSPRGGSNQPQHF.

This clone appeared a single time. The chain combines TRBV18 with TRBJ2-7; the D is unclear. The CDR3 is made up of 16 amino acids. Trimming pared 2 bases from V and 1 base from J, leaving 15 bases between. Germline CDR1 KGHSH, CDR2 LQKENI. In DNA form, the CDR3 reads TGTGCCAGCTCACCATTACACTCTGGGCAGTCCTACGAGCAGTACTTC. This codes for CASSPLHSGQSYEQYF.

The chain has TRBV5-3 and TRBJ1-1; perhaps TRBD1 as D (5 bases). TRBV5-3 is flagged as an ORF with uncertain function. The CDR3 is made up of 15 amino acids. Trimming shortened V by 0 bases and J by 4 bases, and 13 bases separated the two germline ends. The CDR3 region has the DNA TGTGCCAGAAGCTTGGTCGCAGGGTTCGCCACTGAAGCTTTCTTT. Protein: CARSLVAGFATEAFF.